The rows below give T cell receptor beta chains drawn from one sample of a study of cytomegalovirus exposure and HLA in healthy donors. Data came from immunoSEQ multiplex PCR; TCRdb stores just in-frame clones and leaves some out. The sample consists of about 140,000 clones, roughly 78% of them appearing once. Sequencing was performed on PBMCs. Receptor source: a man aged 18 to 35 in good health and CMV-seropositive. The CDR3 runs from the conserved cysteine through the conserved F or W.

j_gene | v_gene | CDR3aa
TRBJ2-7 | TRBV29-1 | CSVGGGVSYEQYF
TRBJ2-7 | TRBV6-1 | CASSGTITNAGYEQYF
TRBJ2-7 | TRBV27 | CASSLSGAGFSYEQYF
TRBJ2-7 | TRBV7-2 | CANSTRLAWYEQYF
TRBJ2-2 | TRBV11-2 | CASSLGVQVVQLFF
TRBJ2-7 | TRBV18 | CASSPDRLSYEQYF
TRBJ1-1 | TRBV6-1 | CASWSHRTGNTEAFF
TRBJ2-6 | TRBV4-1 | CASSRDRVGANVLTF
TRBJ2-1 | TRBV28 | CASSFPRGSPISVYNEQFF
TRBJ1-2 | TRBV18 | CASSPRGEGTGYTF
TRBJ2-7 | TRBV18 | CASSPIRTGGYEQYF
TRBJ2-7 | TRBV28 | CASSQRQLYEQYF
TRBJ1-1 | TRBV5-1 | CASSGLGGPGGNTEAFF
NA | TRBV7-9 | CASSLEVRPYEQYF
TRBJ2-1 | TRBV9 | CASSVGNWDSEQFF
TRBJ2-7 | TRBV10-3 | CAISDRYEQYF
NA | TRBV29-1 | CSAAGTSFNEQYF
TRBJ2-7 | TRBV27 | CASSLTGSANYEQYF
TRBJ2-1 | TRBV18 | CASSPPLAGSNEQFF
TRBJ2-7 | TRBV18 | CASSPQGTSGYEQYF
TRBJ2-7 | TRBV5-6 | CASSLRSTSGRDEQYF
TRBJ2-1 | TRBV10-1 | CASSEREKGEQFF
TRBJ1-2 | TRBV7-9 | CASNPVRRDYGYTF
TRBJ1-4 | TRBV5-6 | CASSLVGAGEKLFF
NA | TRBV2 | CASSEAEEEAEQETQYF
TRBJ2-7 | TRBV19 | CASSISFRSDEQYF
TRBJ2-7 | TRBV28 | CASSSVAGAERYEQYF
TRBJ2-2 | TRBV7-2 | CASSLGGTGFTGELFF
TRBJ2-7 | TRBV30 | CAWTAKSYEQYF
TRBJ1-2 | TRBV29-1 | CSAVSPNYGYTF
TRBJ1-1 | TRBV6-6 | CASSSRQPNTEAFF
TRBJ2-5 | TRBV7-8 | CASSAYRKSQETQYF
TRBJ2-1 | TRBV2 | CASSVAGANEQFF
TRBJ2-5 | TRBV5-1 | CASRDRGLRETQYF
TRBJ2-1 | TRBV2 | CASSDPPGSSGFYNEQFF
TRBJ1-2 | TRBV28 | CASSKGQNYGYTF
TRBJ2-3 | TRBV18 | CASSPATETDTQYF
TRBJ2-1 | TRBV28 | CASSLLPLWESQPYNEQFF
NA | TRBV9 | CASSVVGGGPTEQYF
TRBJ1-5 | TRBV29-1 | CSASAGPNQPQHF
NA | TRBV7-9 | CASSFGLATTYEQYF
TRBJ1-1 | TRBV28 | CASSLRTGPYGSTEAFF
TRBJ1-1 | TRBV28 | CASSRRGLRAFF
TRBJ1-1 | TRBV29-1 | CSALQTGGDPEAFF
TRBJ2-3 | TRBV29-1 | CSAAGTGYPDTQYF
TRBJ2-7 | TRBV15 | CATSLGSGQALYEQYF
TRBJ2-3 | TRBV5-1 | CASSPGLAEDTQYF
TRBJ2-2 | TRBV2 | CASRGTISTGELFF
TRBJ2-7 | TRBV28 | CASSLGEDEQYF
TRBJ2-1 | TRBV9 | CASGGGSGRVNNEQFF
TRBJ2-5 | TRBV6-1 | CASTEGTSRLETQYF
TRBJ1-5 | TRBV10-2 | CASSEWVGEGGQPQHF
TRBJ2-7 | TRBV20-1 | CSARFGYEQYF